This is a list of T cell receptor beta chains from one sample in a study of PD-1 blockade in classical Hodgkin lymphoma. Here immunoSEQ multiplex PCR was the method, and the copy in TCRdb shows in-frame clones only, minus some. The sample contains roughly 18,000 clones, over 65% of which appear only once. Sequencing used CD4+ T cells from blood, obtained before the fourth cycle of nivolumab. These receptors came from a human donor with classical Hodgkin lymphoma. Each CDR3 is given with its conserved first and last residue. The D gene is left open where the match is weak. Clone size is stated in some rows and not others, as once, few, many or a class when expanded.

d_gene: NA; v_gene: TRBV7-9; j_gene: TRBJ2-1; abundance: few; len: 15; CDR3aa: CASRPGLGPKNEQFF; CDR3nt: TGTGCCAGCAGGCCCGGGTTAGGCCCGAAGAATGAGCAGTTCTTC
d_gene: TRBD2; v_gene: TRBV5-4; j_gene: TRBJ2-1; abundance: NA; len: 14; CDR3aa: CASRQRETYNEQFF; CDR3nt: TGTGCCAGCAGGCAGCGGGAGACATACAATGAGCAGTTCTTC
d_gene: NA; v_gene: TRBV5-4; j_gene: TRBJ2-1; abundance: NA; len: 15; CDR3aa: CASSLASGSYNEQFF; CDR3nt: TGTGCCAGCAGCTTGGCCAGCGGATCCTACAATGAGCAGTTCTTC
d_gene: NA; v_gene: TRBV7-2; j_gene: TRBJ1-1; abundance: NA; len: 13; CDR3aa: CASSSPQGTEAFF; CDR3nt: TGTGCCAGCAGCTCCCCACAAGGTACTGAAGCTTTCTTT
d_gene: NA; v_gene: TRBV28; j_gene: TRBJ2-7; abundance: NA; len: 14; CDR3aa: CASRRQAGSYEQYF; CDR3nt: TGTGCCAGCAGAAGACAGGCTGGGTCCTACGAGCAGTACTTC
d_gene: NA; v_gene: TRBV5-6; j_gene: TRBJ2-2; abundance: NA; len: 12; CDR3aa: CASSFPPGELFF; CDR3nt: TGTGCCAGCAGCTTTCCACCAGGGGAGCTGTTTTTT
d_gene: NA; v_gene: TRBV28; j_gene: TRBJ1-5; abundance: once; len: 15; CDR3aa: CASSLPGRFDQPQHF; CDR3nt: TGTGCCAGCAGTTTACCAGGACGCTTTGATCAGCCCCAGCATTTT
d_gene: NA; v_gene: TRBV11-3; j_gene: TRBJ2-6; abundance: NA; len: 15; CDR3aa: CASRNRNSGANVLTF; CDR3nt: TGTGCCAGCAGAAACAGAAACTCTGGGGCCAACGTCCTGACTTTC
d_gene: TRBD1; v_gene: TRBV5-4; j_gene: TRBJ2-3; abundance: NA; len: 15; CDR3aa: CASSISGTGVDTQYF; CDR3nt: TGTGCCAGCAGCATCTCCGGGACAGGGGTAGATACGCAGTATTTT
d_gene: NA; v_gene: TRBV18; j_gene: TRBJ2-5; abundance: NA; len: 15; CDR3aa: CASSPQSGAGETQYF; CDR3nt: TGTGCCAGCTCACCCCAATCAGGGGCAGGAGAGACCCAGTACTTC
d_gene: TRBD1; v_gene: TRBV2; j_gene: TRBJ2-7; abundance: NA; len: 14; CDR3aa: CASSDQGVMYEQYF; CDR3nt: TGTGCCAGCAGTGACCAGGGGGTTATGTACGAGCAGTACTTC
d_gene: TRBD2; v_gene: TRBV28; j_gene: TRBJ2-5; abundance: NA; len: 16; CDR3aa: CASSQIRGGAQETQYF; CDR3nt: TGTGCCAGCAGTCAAATTCGGGGAGGGGCCCAAGAGACCCAGTACTTC
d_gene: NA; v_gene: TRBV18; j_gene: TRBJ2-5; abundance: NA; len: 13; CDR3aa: CASSRRQQETQYF; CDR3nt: TGTGCCAGCTCACGAAGACAACAAGAGACCCAGTACTTC
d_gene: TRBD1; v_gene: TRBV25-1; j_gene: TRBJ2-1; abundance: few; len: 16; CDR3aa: CASSGGQARFYNEQFF; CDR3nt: TGTGCCAGCAGTGGAGGACAGGCGAGATTCTACAATGAGCAGTTCTTC
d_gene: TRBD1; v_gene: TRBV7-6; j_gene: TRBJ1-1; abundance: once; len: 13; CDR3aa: CASSPGQATEAFF; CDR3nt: TGTGCCAGCAGCCCAGGACAGGCCACTGAAGCTTTCTTT
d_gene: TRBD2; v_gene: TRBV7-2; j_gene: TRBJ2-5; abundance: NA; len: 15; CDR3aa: CASSITSGSYETQYF; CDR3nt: TGTGCCAGCAGCATAACTAGCGGGAGTTACGAGACCCAGTACTTC
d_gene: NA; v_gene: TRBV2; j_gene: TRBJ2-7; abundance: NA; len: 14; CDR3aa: CASGGQLNSYEQYF; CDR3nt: TGTGCCAGCGGCGGACAGTTGAACTCCTACGAGCAGTACTTC
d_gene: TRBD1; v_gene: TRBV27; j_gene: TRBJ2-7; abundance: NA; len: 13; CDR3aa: CVTKRTGEYEQYF; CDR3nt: TGTGTCACAAAGCGGACAGGGGAATACGAGCAGTACTTC
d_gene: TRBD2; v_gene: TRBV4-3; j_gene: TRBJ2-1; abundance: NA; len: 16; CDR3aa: CASSQEPSGSVNEQFF; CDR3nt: TGCGCCAGCAGCCAAGAGCCTAGCGGGAGTGTCAATGAGCAGTTCTTC
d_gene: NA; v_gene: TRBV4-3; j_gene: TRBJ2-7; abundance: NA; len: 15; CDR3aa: CASSHQRGGSHEQYF; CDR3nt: TGCGCCAGCAGCCACCAACGCGGTGGTAGCCACGAGCAGTACTTC
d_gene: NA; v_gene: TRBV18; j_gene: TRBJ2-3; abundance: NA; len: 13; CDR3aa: CASSPGDLDTQYF; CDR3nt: TGTGCCAGCTCACCCGGGGACCTAGATACGCAGTATTTT
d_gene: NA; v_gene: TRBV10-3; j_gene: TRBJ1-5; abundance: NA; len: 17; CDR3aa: CATRGGQGVVSGQPQHF; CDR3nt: TGTGCCACACGGGGAGGGCAGGGAGTAGTGTCGGGTCAGCCCCAGCATTTT
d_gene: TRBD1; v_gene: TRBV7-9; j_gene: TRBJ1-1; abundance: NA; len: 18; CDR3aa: CASRLKGQGDGRGTEAFF; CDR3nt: TGTGCCAGCAGACTTAAGGGACAGGGCGATGGCAGGGGGACTGAAGCTTTCTTT
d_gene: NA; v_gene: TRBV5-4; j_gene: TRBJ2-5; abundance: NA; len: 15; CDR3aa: CASSSRRGAAETQYF; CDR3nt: TGTGCCAGCAGCTCACGAAGGGGGGCGGCGGAGACCCAGTACTTC
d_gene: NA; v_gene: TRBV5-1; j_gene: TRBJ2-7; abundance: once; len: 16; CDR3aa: CASSLDPGGGMYEQYF; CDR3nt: TGCGCCAGCAGCTTGGACCCGGGAGGGGGCATGTACGAGCAGTACTTC
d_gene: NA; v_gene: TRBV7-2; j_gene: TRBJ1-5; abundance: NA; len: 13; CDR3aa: CASSLGGRQPQHF; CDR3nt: TGTGCCAGCAGCTTGGGGGGCCGGCAGCCCCAGCATTTT
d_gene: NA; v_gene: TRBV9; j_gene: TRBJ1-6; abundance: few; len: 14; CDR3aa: CASSVGANFSPLHF; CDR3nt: TGTGCCAGCAGCGTAGGGGCAAATTTCTCACCCCTCCACTTT
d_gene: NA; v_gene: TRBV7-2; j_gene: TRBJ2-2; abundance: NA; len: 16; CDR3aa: CASSLAAPTYTGELFF; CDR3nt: TGTGCCAGCAGCTTAGCGGCCCCGACCTACACCGGGGAGCTGTTTTTT
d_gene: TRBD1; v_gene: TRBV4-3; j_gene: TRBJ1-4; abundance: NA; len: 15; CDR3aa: CASSQGAGGFQKLFF; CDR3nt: TGCGCCAGCAGCCAAGGAGCAGGGGGCTTTCAAAAACTGTTTTTT
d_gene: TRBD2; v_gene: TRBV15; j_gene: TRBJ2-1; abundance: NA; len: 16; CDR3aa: CATEPGLAGGGNEQFF; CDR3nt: TGTGCCACCGAACCGGGACTAGCGGGAGGAGGGAATGAGCAGTTCTTC
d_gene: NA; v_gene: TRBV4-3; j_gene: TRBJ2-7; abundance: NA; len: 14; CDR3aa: CASSQDDWNRKQYF; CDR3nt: TGCGCCAGCAGCCAGGACGACTGGAACAGGAAGCAGTACTTC
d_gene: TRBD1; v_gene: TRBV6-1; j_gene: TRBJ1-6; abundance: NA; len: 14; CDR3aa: CASRPTGANSPLHF; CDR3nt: TGTGCCAGCAGGCCGACAGGGGCTAATTCACCCCTCCACTTT
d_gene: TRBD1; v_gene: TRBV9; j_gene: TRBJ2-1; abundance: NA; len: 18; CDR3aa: CASSVGTGVSRELNEQFF; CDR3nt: TGTGCCAGCAGCGTAGGGACAGGGGTCTCTAGGGAACTCAATGAGCAGTTCTTC
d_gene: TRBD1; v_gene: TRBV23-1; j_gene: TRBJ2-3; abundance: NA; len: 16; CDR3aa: CASSKNRGHRTDTQYF; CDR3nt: TGCGCCAGCAGTAAAAACAGGGGGCATCGCACAGATACGCAGTATTTT
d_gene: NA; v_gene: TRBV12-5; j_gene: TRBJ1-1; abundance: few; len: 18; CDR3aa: CASGLDLVQNRVATEAFF; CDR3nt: TGTGCTAGTGGTTTGGATTTGGTTCAGAACAGGGTGGCCACTGAAGCTTTCTTT
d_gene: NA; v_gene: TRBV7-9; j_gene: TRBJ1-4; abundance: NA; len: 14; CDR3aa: CASSRGAGTEKLFF; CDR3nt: TGTGCCAGCAGCCGAGGGGCTGGGACTGAAAAACTGTTTTTT
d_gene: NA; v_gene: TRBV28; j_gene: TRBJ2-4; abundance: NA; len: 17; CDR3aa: CASSLRPGAIAKNIQYF; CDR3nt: TGTGCCAGCAGTTTACGGCCCGGGGCAATAGCCAAAAACATTCAGTACTTC
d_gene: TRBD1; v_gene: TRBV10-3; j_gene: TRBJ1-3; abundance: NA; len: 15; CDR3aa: CAISGTGPSGNTIYF; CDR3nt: TGTGCCATCAGTGGGACAGGGCCCTCTGGAAACACCATATATTTT
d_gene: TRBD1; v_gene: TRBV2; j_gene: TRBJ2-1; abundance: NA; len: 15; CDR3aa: CASTRTGTGLNEQFF; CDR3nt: TGTGCCAGCACCCGAACTGGGACAGGGTTGAACGAGCAGTTCTTC
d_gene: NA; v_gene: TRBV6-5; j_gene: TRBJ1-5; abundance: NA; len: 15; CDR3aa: CASRDGGADNQPQHF; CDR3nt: TGTGCCAGCAGAGACGGGGGTGCGGACAATCAGCCCCAGCATTTT
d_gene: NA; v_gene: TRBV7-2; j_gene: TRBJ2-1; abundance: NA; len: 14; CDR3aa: CASSQQGGDNEQFF; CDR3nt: TGTGCCAGCAGCCAGCAGGGCGGCGACAATGAGCAGTTCTTC
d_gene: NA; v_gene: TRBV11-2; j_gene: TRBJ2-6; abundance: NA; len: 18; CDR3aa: CASSPTWGGAGGANVLTF; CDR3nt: TGTGCCAGCAGCCCAACCTGGGGGGGGGCCGGTGGGGCCAACGTCCTGACTTTC
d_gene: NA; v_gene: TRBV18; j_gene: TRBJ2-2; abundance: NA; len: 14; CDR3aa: CASSQLTGPGELFF; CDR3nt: TGTGCCAGCTCCCAATTAACAGGGCCCGGGGAGCTGTTTTTT
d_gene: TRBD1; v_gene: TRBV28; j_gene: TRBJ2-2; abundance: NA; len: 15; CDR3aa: CASSFGRGHAGELFF; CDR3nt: TGTGCCAGCAGTTTCGGCAGGGGGCACGCCGGGGAGCTGTTTTTT
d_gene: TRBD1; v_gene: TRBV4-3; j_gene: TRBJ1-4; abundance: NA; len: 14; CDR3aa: CASSRTGGNEKLFF; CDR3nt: TGCGCCAGCAGCCGGACAGGGGGTAATGAAAAACTGTTTTTT
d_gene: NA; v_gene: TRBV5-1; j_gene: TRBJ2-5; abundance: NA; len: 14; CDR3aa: CASSLDRVRETQYF; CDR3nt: TGCGCCAGCAGCTTGGACAGGGTGCGAGAGACCCAGTACTTC
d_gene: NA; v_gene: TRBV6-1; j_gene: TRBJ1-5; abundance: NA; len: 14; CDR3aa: CASSEYFGNQPQHF; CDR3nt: TGTGCCAGCAGTGAATACTTTGGCAATCAGCCCCAGCATTTT
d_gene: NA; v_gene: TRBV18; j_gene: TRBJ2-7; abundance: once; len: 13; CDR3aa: CASSRNRAHEQYF; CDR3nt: TGTGCCAGCTCACGCAACAGGGCCCACGAGCAGTACTTC
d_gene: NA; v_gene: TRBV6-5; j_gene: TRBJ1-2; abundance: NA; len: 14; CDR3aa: CASSQGPFGDGYTF; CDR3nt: TGTGCCAGCAGCCAGGGACCCTTCGGCGATGGCTACACCTTC
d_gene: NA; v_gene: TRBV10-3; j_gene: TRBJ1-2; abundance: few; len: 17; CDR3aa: CAISESQPATVSYGYTF; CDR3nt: TGTGCCATCAGTGAGTCCCAACCGGCGACAGTTAGCTATGGCTACACCTTC
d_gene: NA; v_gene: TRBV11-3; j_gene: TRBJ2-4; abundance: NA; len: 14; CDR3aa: CASSLAQVTNIQYF; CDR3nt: TGTGCCAGCAGCTTAGCTCAGGTGACGAACATTCAGTACTTC
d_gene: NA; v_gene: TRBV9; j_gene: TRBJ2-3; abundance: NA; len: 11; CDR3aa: CASSDALTQYF; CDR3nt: TGTGCCAGCAGCGATGCTTTGACGCAGTATTTT
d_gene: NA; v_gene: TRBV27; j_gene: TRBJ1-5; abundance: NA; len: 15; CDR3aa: CASSLGTGFNQPQHF; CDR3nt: TGTGCCAGCAGTTTAGGTACAGGGTTTAATCAGCCCCAGCATTTT
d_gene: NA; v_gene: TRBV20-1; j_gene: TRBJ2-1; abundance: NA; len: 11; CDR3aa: CSAYSTPEQFF; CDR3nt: TGCAGTGCTTACAGTACCCCTGAGCAGTTCTTC
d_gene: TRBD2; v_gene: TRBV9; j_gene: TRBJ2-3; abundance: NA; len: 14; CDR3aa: CASTSGRGADTQYF; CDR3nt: TGTGCCAGCACTAGCGGGCGAGGTGCAGATACGCAGTATTTT
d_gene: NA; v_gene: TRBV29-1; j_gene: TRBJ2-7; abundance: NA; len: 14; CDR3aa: CSVSPTGTTTEQYF; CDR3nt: TGCAGCGTTTCTCCCACCGGGACAACGACTGAGCAGTACTTC
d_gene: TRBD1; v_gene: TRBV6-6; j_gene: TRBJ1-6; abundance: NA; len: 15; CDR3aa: CASSHGQGYNSPLHF; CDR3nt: TGTGCCAGCAGTCACGGACAGGGTTATAATTCACCCCTCCACTTT
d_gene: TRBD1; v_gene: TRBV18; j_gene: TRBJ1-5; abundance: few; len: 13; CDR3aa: CASSGTGYEPQHF; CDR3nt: TGTGCCAGCTCAGGGACAGGGTATGAGCCCCAGCATTTT
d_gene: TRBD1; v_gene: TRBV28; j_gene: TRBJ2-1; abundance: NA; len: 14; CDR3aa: CASRTQGLYNEQFF; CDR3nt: TGTGCCAGCAGGACACAGGGGCTTTACAATGAGCAGTTCTTC